This passage covers 9 T cell receptor beta chains from one sample sequenced in a study of siplizumab effects on memory and regulatory T cells (dated by TCRdb to between 2018 and 2021). The method was the immunoSEQ multiplex PCR assay. TCRdb limited this immuneACCESS table to in-frame rearrangements with V and J called. A share of clones is missing; checked studies link under half to unresolved V genes, and the rest is unexplained. This sample comprises about 120,000 clones, 80% to 95% of them detected only once. The top ten hold under 0.2% of the sample. The sample consisted of non-Treg CD4+ T cells sorted from blood. Explained via the paper, the cell subset or site label denotes: FACS-sorted unstimulated CD4+ non-regulatory T cells. The receptor source for this set is a human donor in good health.

The CDR3 DNA reads TGCGCCAGCAGCCCCCCGGGCAGGACCGGGGAGCTGTTTTTT. Translated: CASSPPGRTGELFF. V usage is TRBV5-1 and J usage is TRBJ2-2, with D unclear. Between the trimmed V and J ends, which lost 4 bases and 5 bases, there was a span of 12 bases. Germline CDR1 SGHRS, CDR2 YFSETQ. CDR3 length: 14 residues.

The J gene is TRBJ1-4, the V gene TRBV6-5; TRBD1 is a possible D gene (6 bases). Trimming stripped 2 bases from V and 8 bases from J, with 18 bases between. This CDR3 is 16 amino acids long. CDR1 and CDR2 from the germline V gene are MNHEY and SVGAGI. CDR3 sequence (DNA): TGTGCCAGCAGTTACGGACAGAAGCACCGGTGGGAAAAACTGTTTTTT. It translates to CASSYGQKHRWEKLFF.

The chain carries TRBV19 and TRBJ1-1; D is perhaps TRBD1 (5 bases). CDR3 size: 15 residues. Deletions cut 3 bases from V and 3 bases from J, with 14 bases between. Germline V gene lookup returns CDR1 LNHDA and CDR2 SQIVND (reference sequence). The CDR3 is CASSIPGAADTEAFF. The CDR3 DNA sequence: TGTGCCAGTAGTATCCCCGGGGCAGCAGACACTGAAGCTTTCTTT.

V usage is TRBV7-2 and J usage is TRBJ2-5; D possibly matches TRBD1 or TRBD2 (5 bases each). The CDR3 sequence is 15 residues long. CDR1 SGHTA and CDR2 FQGNSA come from the germline V gene. The ends were cut back, 2 bases at V and 5 bases at J, with 15 bases in the middle. In DNA, the CDR3 is TGTGCCAGCAGCTTATTGGGGCTAGCAAGGGAGACCCAGTACTTC. Translation gives CASSLLGLARETQYF. Full variable domain (outside the CDR3, taken from reference TRBV7-2 and TRBJ2-5): GAGVSQSPSNKVTEKGKDVELRCDPISGHTALYWYRQSLGQGLEFLIYFQGNSAPDKSGLPSDRFSAERTGGSVSTLTIQRTQQEDSAVYLCASSLLGLARETQYFGPGTRLLVL.

V gene TRBV7-2 combines with J gene TRBJ2-1; D tentatively fits TRBD1 or TRBD2 (5 bases each). Germline V gene sequence: CDR1 SGHTA, CDR2 FQGNSA. The CDR3 spans 15 residues. Trimming removed 1 base at V and 4 bases at J, with 11 bases between. The CDR3 spells CASSLVVGEYNEQFF. CDR3 coding DNA: TGTGCCAGCAGCTTAGTGGTGGGGGAGTACAATGAGCAGTTCTTC.

The chain links TRBV19 to TRBJ1-1, with TRBD1 as a possible D gene (5 bases). The V and J ends lost 0 bases and 11 bases respectively, with 16 bases between them. The CDR3 runs to 14 residues. From germline, CDR1 is LNHDA and CDR2 SQIVND (reference sequence). CDR3 nucleotide sequence: TGTGCCAGTAGTATAGACAGGCCGGGCGGGGCTGCTTTCTTT. This codes for CASSIDRPGGAAFF.

V gene TRBV9 combines with J gene TRBJ2-2, with 10 bases matching TRBD1. J was trimmed by 4 bases and V by 3 bases; bases with no gene match: 3. From germline, CDR1 is SGDLS and CDR2 YYNGEE. The CDR3 consists of 15 residues. CDR3 amino acids: CASSARTGGTGELFF. The DNA for the CDR3 is TGTGCCAGCAGCGCCCGGACAGGGGGCACCGGGGAGCTGTTTTTT. The full variable domain, with the rest looked up from reference TRBV9 and TRBJ2-2, is DSGVTQTPKHLITATGQRVTLRCSPRSGDLSVYWYQQSLDQGLQFLIQYYNGEERAKGNILERFSAQQFPDLHSELNLSSLELGDSALYFCASSARTGGTGELFFGEGSRLTVL.

This chain connects TRBV7-3 to TRBJ1-3; no clear D gene. The CDR3 runs to 14 residues. Germline assignment: CDR1 SGHTA and CDR2 FQGTGA. V was trimmed by 0 bases and J by 0 bases, leaving 3 bases between them. CDR3 sequence: CASSLTSSGNTIYF. The CDR3 DNA sequence: TGTGCCAGCAGCTTAACCAGCTCTGGAAACACCATATATTTT.

This clone has just one count. The chain uses TRBV6-5 and TRBJ2-5; weak D call: TRBD2 (6 bases). The V end was cut by 2 bases, the J end by 7 bases, with 17 bases between. CDR3 length equals 15 residues. Germline V gives CDR1 MNHEY, CDR2 SVGAGI. The CDR3 sequence: CASSYRGTARGTQYF. CDR3 DNA sequence: TGTGCCAGCAGTTACCGGGGGACGGCGAGGGGGACCCAGTACTTC.